This T cell receptor (beta chain) appears in the sequencing data of a study of spatial heterogeneity in lung cancer (dated by TCRdb to about 2019). Study-level background: Beta-chain transcripts were consistently detected in greater numbers than alpha-chain transcripts, which likely reflected higher beta-chain transcript abundance. The study quantitatively compared TCR alpha and beta repertoires across multiple tumor regions, matched nontumor lung and blood in non-small cell lung cancer. In the raw uncorrected reads, each unique combination of TCR and UMI appeared more than ten times on average. In tumor regions, TCR transcript counts showed a strong correlation with a T cell transcriptional module score derived from matched bulk RNA-seq. At surgery, fewer than 250 tumor regions, 61 to 65 matched nontumor lung samples and fewer than 60 PBMC samples were TCR-sequenced for both alpha and beta chains. Nonsynonymous mutation counts, determined by whole-exome sequencing of tumor tissue, were related to TCR repertoire features. The investigation overall reported the following: Counts of ubiquitous and regional expanded TCRs correlated with counts of ubiquitous and regional nonsynonymous mutations, respectively. Additional single-cell paired TCR alpha and beta sequencing was considered necessary to confirm, at a functional level, the hypothesis that regional TCRs recognize regional mutations. The tumor nonsynonymous mutation count correlated with the number of expanded alpha and beta TCRs within the tumor. TCR-seq was estimated to cover only about 7.6% of tumor T cells for alpha chains and around 13% for beta chains.

This clonotype is categorized as medium-sized (0.01 to 0.1%). Its antigen remains undetermined. The input lacks base qualities; no much larger clone sits a single base away. The library came from 5' RACE. Sequencing took place on a NextSeq 500. The TCR library protocol attached a unique molecular identifier to each TCR cDNA molecule to allow correction of PCR and sequencing errors. Under the source paper's analysis protocol: TCR identification, UMI-based error correction and CDR3 extraction were performed with Decombinator tools. TCRs above a frequency of 2 per 1,000, corresponding to the top 1% of the tumor frequency distribution, were defined as expanded. Expanded tumor TCRs were classed as regional if statistically deemed absent (corrected P<0.05) from at least one tumor region, otherwise ubiquitous. Each repertoire was subsampled 100 times to 5,000 TCRs, after which Renyi diversity was computed with the R vegan package. CDR3 similarity networks were built from amino acid triplet string-kernel similarity, with CDR3s being connected when pairwise similarity was above 0.82. TCRdb reworked the public reads: Q25 trimming with fastp, MiXCR clone assembly, productive beta chains retained. When rows share a CDR3 protein, they turn into one entry using the most common DNA and genes. Clone size and V and J calls follow TCRdb, not the original study. The sample includes 20,000 to 25,000 distinct CDR3 sequences, with approximately 3% observed a single time. 7.7% of the sample lies in the top ten.

V and J are truncated by 0 bases and 6 bases respectively, leaving an intervening sequence of 11 bases. Looking up the germline V gene yields CDR1 SGHTA and CDR2 FQGNSA. The CDR3 runs 15 residues from the cysteine to the phenylalanine. Only the CDR3 portion is preserved as DNA: 45 bases, with reading frame beginning at the first base. This specimen's time point label, per the study, means: sample taken at primary tumor resection. Samples were obtained from approximately 76 patients with early-stage, untreated non-small cell lung cancer from the lung TRACERx cohort. TCR sequencing used whole RNA extracted from tumor and nontumor lung tissue, or from cryopreserved PBMC samples, without cell sorting. Only patients with enough RNA available from two or more tumor regions were chosen for TCR sequencing. A lung pathologist reviewed the tumor and adjacent nontumor lung specimens before the specimens were selected.

This TCR was recovered from a male donor with early-stage non-small cell lung cancer. Rearrangement joined TRBV7-2 to TRBJ2-2, and perhaps TRBD2 as D gene, on 5 matching bases. The sequencing used lung tumor tissue, collected at surgery. The CDR3 is CASSLAGAGAGELFF. Read as DNA, the sequence is TGTGCCAGCAGCTTAGCGGGAGCTGGGGCCGGGGAGCTGTTTTTT.